These 10 T cell receptor beta chains were sequenced from one sample in a study of blood T cell repertoires in COVID-19. Method: immunoSEQ multiplex PCR; TCRdb's copy keeps in-frame clones and lacks some. The data contain about 150,000 clones, 84% of them seen just once; the ten biggest clones take up roughly 8.6%. Sequenced input: PBMCs or T cells enriched from blood (not recorded which). Receptor source: a woman aged 50 to 60 who had recovered from COVID-19.

CDR3 loop: CAISEGGTAHGYTF. The CDR3 DNA reads as TGTGCCATCAGTGAAGGCGGGACTGCCCATGGCTACACCTTC. V is TRBV10-3 and J is TRBJ1-2, with D perhaps TRBD1 (5 bases). This CDR3 has 14 amino acids. Germline loops: CDR1 ENHRY, CDR2 SYGVKD. The V gene lost 3 bases and the J gene lost 6 bases, with 14 bases spanning the gap.

V and J are TRBV28 and TRBJ2-1, with 12 bases identical to TRBD2. The germline CDR1 and CDR2 sequences are MDHEN and SYDVKM. The CDR3 is 19 residues long. J gave up 2 bases and V 4 bases, and 12 bases lay outside the gene matches. CDR3 in DNA: TGTGCCAGCAGTTCACCCCCCGGGACTAGCGGGTTTACCTACAATGAGCAGTTCTTC. Translating gives CASSSPPGTSGFTYNEQFF.

The chain combines TRBV25-1 with TRBJ1-1; TRBD1 aligns across 8 bases. J lost 0 bases, V lost 4 bases, and 10 bases had no gene match. Per germline, CDR1 MGHDK and CDR2 SYGVNS. The CDR3 contains 17 residues. The chain's CDR3 is CASSGGRTGMLNTEAFF. As DNA, the CDR3 is TGTGCCAGCAGTGGAGGTCGGACAGGGATGTTGAACACTGAAGCTTTCTTT.

This chain links TRBV12-3 or TRBV12-4 with TRBJ2-3; D may be TRBD1 (5 bases). V was trimmed by 3 bases and J by 10 bases, leaving 8 bases between them. This CDR3 region has 11 residues. CDR3 nucleotide sequence: TGTGCCAGCAGTTTTAGGGGTTCGCAGTATTTT. Protein: CASSFRGSQYF.

With respect to this clone: Compared with germline, one end of the junction differs, possibly owing to a read error. The gene calls are TRBV7-7 and TRBJ2-1; TRBD2 agrees at 10 bases. The CDR3 has 14 residues. Germline V lookup: CDR1 SSHAT, CDR2 FNYEAQ (reference sequence). This chain's CDR3 is CASSPTSGVYEQFF. In DNA, the CDR3 is TGTGCTAGCAGCCCTACTAGCGGGGTTTATGAGCAGTTCTTC.

The chain combines TRBV6-2 or TRBV6-3 with TRBJ2-5; a possible D gene is TRBD2 (5 bases). This CDR3 is built from 12 residues. V was trimmed by 2 bases and J by 9 bases, leaving 10 bases between them. Germline V gene lookup returns CDR1 MNHEY and CDR2 SVGEGT. This CDR3 reads CASSYPFGAQYF. CDR3 DNA: TGTGCCAGCAGTTACCCCTTCGGGGCCCAGTACTTC.

This chain links TRBV5-4 with TRBJ1-4, with 11 bases aligning to TRBD1. Per germline, CDR1 SGHNT and CDR2 YYREEE (reference sequence). This CDR3 is built from 17 residues. The ends lost 4 bases at V and 1 base at J; junction bases unmatched: 6. Written as DNA, the CDR3 is TGTGCCAGCAGCAGACGGGACAGGGGGAAAACTAATGAAAAACTGTTTTTT. As protein: CASSRRDRGKTNEKLFF.

The V and J genes are TRBV23-1 and TRBJ2-7; possible D gene TRBD2, 6 bases. TRBV23-1 is identified as an open reading frame with a role that is uncertain. The CDR3 length is 17 residues. Trimming shortened V by 8 bases and J by 4 bases, and 27 bases separated the two germline ends. The CDR3 DNA follows: TGCGCCAGCTCACAAGGGAGTCGGGAGCTACGCACGTACGAGCAGTACTTC. This translates into CASSQGSRELRTYEQYF.

CDR3 in amino acids: CASSNDRGIGYTF. For the CDR3, the DNA is TGTGCCAGCAGTAATGACAGGGGGATTGGCTACACCTTC. The chain employs TRBV25-1 and TRBJ1-2; 9 bases fit TRBD1. V trimming: 5 bases; J trimming: 7 bases; junction bases outside the gene matches: 5. CDR3 length: 13 amino acids. CDR1 and CDR2 (germline): MGHDK, SYGVNS.

This sequence joins TRBV4-1 and TRBJ1-6, with TRBD1 identical over 7 bases. The V gene end was trimmed by 0 bases and the J gene end by 10 bases; junction bases not matched to a gene: 12. Germline CDR1 reads MGHRA; CDR2 reads YSYEKL. CDR3 length: 17 residues. In DNA form, the CDR3 reads TGCGCCAGCAGCCAAGAAAGGGGGCGTGCAGCCGAATCACCCCTCCACTTT. Translation: CASSQERGRAAESPLHF.